This TCR beta chain emerged from a study of shared clonotypes between healthy human individuals. In the case of this clone: Its antigen is not identified.

How the authors handled the data: ImmunoSEQ yielded junction-only sequences lacking quality scores, so filtering differed. The protocol was immunoSEQ multiplex PCR, while the TCRdb copy is restricted to in-frame clones and leaves out a portion. That table is the source of V, J and clone size, and D and trimming were worked out from the DNA. The sample includes around 1.5 million clones, 98% of them seen just once. From germline, CDR1 is DFQATT and CDR2 SNEGSKA (reference sequence). Trimming took 8 bases from V and 6 from J, leaving 11 bases between them. The CDR3 has 11 residues. Study findings and constraints: An effect of sequencing depth on clonotype sharing among donors was expected. Only blood underwent sampling, and tissue repertoires likely differ.

The source material was naive CD4+ T cells sorted from blood. The subset is: CD45RA+ positively selected. The chain couples TRBV20-1 to TRBJ2-1, with a possible D match to TRBD2 (6 bases). The clonotype originates from a young man in good health. CDR3 protein: CSPRRGNEQFF. The CDR3, as DNA: TGCAGTCCAAGGCGGGGCAATGAGCAGTTCTTC.